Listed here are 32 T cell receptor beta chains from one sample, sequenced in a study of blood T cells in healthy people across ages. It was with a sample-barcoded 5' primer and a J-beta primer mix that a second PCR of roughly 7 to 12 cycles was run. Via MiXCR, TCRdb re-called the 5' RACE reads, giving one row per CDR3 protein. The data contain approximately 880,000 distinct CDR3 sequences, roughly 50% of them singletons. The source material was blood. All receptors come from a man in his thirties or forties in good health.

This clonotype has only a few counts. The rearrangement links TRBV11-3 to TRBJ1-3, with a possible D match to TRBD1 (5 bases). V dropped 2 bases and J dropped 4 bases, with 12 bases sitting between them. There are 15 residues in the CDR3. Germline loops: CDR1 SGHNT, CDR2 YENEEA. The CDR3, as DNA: TGTGCCAGCAGCTTAATCGGGACGGGCGGAAACACCATATATTTT. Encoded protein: CASSLIGTGGNTIYF.

The CDR3 loop reads CASDDGPGFRNYGYTF. CDR3 bases: TGTGCCAGCGACGACGGGCCGGGGTTCAGGAACTATGGCTACACCTTC. The gene calls are TRBV5-5 and TRBJ1-2, with D hard to call. The V end was cut by 7 bases, the J end by 2 bases, with 21 bases between. The CDR3 length is 16 residues. Germline loops: CDR1 SGHKS, CDR2 YYEKEE (reference sequence). Supplemented by reference TRBV5-5 and TRBJ1-2, the full variable domain reads DAGVTQSPTHLIKTRGQQVTLRCSPISGHKSVSWYQQVLGQGPQFIFQYYEKEERGRGNFPDRFSARQFPNYSSELNVNALLLGDSALYLCASDDGPGFRNYGYTFGSGTRLTVV.

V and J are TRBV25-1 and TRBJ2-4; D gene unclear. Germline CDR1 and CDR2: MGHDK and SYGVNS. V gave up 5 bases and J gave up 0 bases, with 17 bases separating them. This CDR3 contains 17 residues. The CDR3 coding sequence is TGTGCCAGCAGTCCCAGACACGTGGGATTAGCCAAAAACATTCAGTACTTC. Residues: CASSPRHVGLAKNIQYF.

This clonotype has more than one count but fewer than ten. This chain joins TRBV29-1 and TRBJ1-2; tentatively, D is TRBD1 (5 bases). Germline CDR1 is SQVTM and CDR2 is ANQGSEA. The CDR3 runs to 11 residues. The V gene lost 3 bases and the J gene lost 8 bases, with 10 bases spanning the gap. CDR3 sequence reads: CSVEGERGYTF. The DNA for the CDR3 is TGCAGCGTTGAGGGGGAAAGGGGCTACACCTTC.

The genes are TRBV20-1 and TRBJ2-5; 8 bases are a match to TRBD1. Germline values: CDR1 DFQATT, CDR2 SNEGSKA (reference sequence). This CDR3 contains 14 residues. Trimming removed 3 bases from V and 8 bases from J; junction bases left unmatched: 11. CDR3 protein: CSASPPRTGKTQYF. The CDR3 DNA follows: TGCAGTGCTAGTCCCCCTAGGACAGGGAAAACCCAGTACTTC.

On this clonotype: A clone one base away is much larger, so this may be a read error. CDR3 in amino acids: CASSRLQGAGTEAFF. DNA for the CDR3: TGTGCCAGCAGTCGACTACAGGGGGCAGGCACTGAAGCTTTCTTT. V usage is TRBV28 and J usage is TRBJ1-1; 9 nucleotides match TRBD1. CDR1 MDHEN and CDR2 SYDVKM come from the germline V gene. This CDR3 comprises 15 residues. V lost 5 bases and J lost 4; bases outside the gene matches: 8.

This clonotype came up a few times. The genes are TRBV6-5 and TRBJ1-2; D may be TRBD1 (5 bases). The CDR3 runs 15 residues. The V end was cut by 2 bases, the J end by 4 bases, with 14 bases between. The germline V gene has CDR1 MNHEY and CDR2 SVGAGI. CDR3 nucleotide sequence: TGTGCCAGCAGTTACAAGGGGCATGGAGGCTATGGCTACACCTTC. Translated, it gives CASSYKGHGGYGYTF.

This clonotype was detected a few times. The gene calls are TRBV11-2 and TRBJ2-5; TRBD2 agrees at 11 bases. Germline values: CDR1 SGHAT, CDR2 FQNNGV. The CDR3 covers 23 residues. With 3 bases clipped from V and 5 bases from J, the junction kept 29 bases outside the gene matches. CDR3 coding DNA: TGTGCCAGCAGCTTTACAGTGGTGGGGACTATGACTAGCGGGGCCTCGTTGCGGGAGACCCAGTACTTC. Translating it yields CASSFTVVGTMTSGASLRETQYF.

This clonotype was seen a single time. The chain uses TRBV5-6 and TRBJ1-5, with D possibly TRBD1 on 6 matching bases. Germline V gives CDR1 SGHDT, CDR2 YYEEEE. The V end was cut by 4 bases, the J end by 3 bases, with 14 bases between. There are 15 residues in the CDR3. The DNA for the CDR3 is TGTGCCAGCAGCCGCACACAGGGCAACAATCAGCCCCAGCATTTT. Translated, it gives CASSRTQGNNQPQHF.

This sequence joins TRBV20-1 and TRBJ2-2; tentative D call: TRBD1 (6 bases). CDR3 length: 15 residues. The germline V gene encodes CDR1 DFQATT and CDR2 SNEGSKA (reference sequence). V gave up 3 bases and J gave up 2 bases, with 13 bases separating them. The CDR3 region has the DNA TGCAGTGCTAGTAACCCAGGGGACAACACCGGGGAGCTGTTTTTT. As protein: CSASNPGDNTGELFF.

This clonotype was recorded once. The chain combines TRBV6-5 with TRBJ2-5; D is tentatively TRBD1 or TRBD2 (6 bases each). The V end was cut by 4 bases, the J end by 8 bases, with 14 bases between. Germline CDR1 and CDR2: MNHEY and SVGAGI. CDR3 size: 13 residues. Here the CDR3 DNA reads TGTGCCAGCAGTTCCCTTTGGGGGGCAACCCAGTACTTC. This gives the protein CASSSLWGATQYF.

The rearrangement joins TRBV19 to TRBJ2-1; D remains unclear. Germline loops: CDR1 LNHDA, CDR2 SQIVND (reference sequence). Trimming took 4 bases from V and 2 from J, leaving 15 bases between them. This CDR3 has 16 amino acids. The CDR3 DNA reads TGTGCCAGTAGTACGCCCGAGGTTGGCACCTACAATGAGCAGTTCTTC. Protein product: CASSTPEVGTYNEQFF.

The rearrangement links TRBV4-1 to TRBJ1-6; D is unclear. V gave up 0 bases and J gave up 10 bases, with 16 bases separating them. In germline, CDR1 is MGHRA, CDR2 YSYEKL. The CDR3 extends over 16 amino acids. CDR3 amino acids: CASSQDPANDGSPLHF. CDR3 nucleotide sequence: TGCGCCAGCAGCCAAGATCCGGCTAACGACGGATCACCCCTCCACTTT.

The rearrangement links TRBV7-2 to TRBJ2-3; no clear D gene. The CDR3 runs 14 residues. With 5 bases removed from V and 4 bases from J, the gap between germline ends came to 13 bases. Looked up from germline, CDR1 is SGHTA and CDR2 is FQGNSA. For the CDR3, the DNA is TGTGCCAGCAGCACCCGGAGACCCCCAGATACGCAGTATTTT. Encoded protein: CASSTRRPPDTQYF. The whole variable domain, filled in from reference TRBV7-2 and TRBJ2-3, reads GAGVSQSPSNKVTEKGKDVELRCDPISGHTALYWYRQSLGQGLEFLIYFQGNSAPDKSGLPSDRFSAERTGGSVSTLTIQRTQQEDSAVYLCASSTRRPPDTQYFGPGTRLTVL.

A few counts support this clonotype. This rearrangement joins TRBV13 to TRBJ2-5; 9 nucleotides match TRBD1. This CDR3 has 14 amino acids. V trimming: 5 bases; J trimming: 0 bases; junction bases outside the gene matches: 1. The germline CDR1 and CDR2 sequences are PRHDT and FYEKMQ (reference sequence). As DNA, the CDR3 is TGTGCCAGCAGCGGGGACAGGGACCAAGAGACCCAGTACTTC. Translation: CASSGDRDQETQYF.

CDR3 region: CSARGDYGYTF. DNA of the CDR3: TGCAGTGCTAGAGGGGACTATGGCTACACCTTC. The chain carries TRBV20-1 and TRBJ1-2; D not certain. V was cut by 1 base and J by 3 bases, with 3 bases left in between. From germline, CDR1 is DFQATT and CDR2 SNEGSKA (reference sequence). The CDR3 has 11 residues.

DNA of the CDR3: TGTGCCAGCAGGGCAGGGGCGGGAGAGACCCAGTACTTC. Amino acid sequence: CASRAGAGETQYF. The chain links TRBV6-6 to TRBJ2-5; tentatively, D is TRBD1 (6 bases). Germline lookup yields CDR1 MNHNY and CDR2 SVGAGI (reference sequence). The CDR3 is 13 amino acids. V was trimmed by 6 bases and J by 4 bases, leaving 12 bases between them.

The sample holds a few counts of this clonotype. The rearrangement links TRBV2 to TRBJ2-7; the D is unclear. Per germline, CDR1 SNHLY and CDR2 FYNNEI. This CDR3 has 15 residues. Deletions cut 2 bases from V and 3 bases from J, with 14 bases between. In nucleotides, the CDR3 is TGTGCCAGCAGTGAAAAACCGTCCGGCCTCTACGAGCAGTACTTC. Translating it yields CASSEKPSGLYEQYF.

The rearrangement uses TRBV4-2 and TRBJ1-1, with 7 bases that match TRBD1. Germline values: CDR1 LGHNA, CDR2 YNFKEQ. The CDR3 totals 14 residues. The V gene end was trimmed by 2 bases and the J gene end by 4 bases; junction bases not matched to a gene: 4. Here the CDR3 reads CASSQTGEFTEAFF. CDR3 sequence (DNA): TGTGCCAGCAGCCAAACAGGGGAATTCACTGAAGCTTTCTTT.

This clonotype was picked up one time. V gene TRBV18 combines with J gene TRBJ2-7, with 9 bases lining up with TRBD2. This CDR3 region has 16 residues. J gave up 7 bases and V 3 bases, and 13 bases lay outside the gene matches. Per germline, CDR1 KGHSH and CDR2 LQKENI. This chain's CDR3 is CASSPIAGATYNEQYF. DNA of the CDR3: TGTGCCAGCTCACCCATAGCGGGAGCCACCTACAATGAGCAGTACTTC.

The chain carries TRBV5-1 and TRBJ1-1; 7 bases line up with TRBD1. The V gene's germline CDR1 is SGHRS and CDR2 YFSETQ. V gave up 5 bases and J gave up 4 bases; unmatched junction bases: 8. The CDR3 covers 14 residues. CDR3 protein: CASSMGQGGTEAFF. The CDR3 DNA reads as TGCGCCAGCAGTATGGGGCAGGGGGGCACTGAAGCTTTCTTT.

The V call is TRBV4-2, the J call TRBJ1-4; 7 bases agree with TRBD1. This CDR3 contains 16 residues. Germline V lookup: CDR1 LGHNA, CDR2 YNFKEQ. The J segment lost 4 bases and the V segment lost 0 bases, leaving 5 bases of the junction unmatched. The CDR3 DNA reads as TGTGCCAGCAGCCAAGAGGCAGGGGGGTATAATGAAAAACTGTTTTTT. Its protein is CASSQEAGGYNEKLFF.

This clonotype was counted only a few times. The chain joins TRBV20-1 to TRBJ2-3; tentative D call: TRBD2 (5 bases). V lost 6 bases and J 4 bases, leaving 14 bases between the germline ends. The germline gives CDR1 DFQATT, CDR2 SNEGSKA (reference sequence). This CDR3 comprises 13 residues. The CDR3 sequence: CSAESGSPDTQYF. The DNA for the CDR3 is TGCAGTGCCGAATCTGGGAGTCCAGATACGCAGTATTTT.

The DNA of the CDR3 is TGTGCCAGCAGTGGGGGGGGCGCGATCAATTCACCCCTCCACTTT. Translation gives CASSGGGAINSPLHF. The V gene is TRBV12-3 or TRBV12-4, the J gene TRBJ1-6; D perhaps matches TRBD1 (6 bases). Trimming removed 5 bases from V and 7 bases from J, with 15 bases in between. The length of the CDR3 is 15 residues.

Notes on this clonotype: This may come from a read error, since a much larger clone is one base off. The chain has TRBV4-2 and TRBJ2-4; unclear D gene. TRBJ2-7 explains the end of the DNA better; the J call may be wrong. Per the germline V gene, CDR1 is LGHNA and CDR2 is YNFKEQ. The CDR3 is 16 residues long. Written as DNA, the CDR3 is TGTGCCAGCAGCCAAGATGGTTCGCAGACCTCCTACGAGCAGTACTTC. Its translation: CASSQDGSQTSYEQYF.

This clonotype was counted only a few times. The CDR3 reads CASSSGGTAEQYF. The CDR3 DNA reads as TGTGCCAGCAGTTCTGGAGGGACGGCCGAGCAGTACTTC. J is TRBJ2-7 and V is TRBV6-5; perhaps TRBD2 as D (6 bases). V was clipped by 4 bases and J by 6 bases, with 13 bases between them. Germline V gene lookup returns CDR1 MNHEY and CDR2 SVGAGI. The CDR3 is made up of 13 amino acids.

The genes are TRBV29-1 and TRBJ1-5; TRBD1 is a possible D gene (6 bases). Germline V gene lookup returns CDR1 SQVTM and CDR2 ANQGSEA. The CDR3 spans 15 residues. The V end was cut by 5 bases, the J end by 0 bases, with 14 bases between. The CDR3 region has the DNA TGCAGCGTTCAACTCCACAGGGATAGCAATCAGCCCCAGCATTTT. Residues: CSVQLHRDSNQPQHF.

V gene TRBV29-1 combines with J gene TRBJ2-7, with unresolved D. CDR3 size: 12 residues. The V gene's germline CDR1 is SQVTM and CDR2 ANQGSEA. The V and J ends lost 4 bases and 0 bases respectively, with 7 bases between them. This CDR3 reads CSVARNSYEQYF. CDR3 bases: TGCAGCGTTGCCCGAAACTCCTACGAGCAGTACTTC.

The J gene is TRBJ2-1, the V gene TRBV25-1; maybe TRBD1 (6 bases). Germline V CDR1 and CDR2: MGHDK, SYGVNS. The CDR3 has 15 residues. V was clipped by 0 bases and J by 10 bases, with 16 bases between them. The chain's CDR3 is CASSEYGLTGVEQFF. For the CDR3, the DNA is TGTGCCAGCAGTGAATATGGCCTGACAGGAGTCGAGCAGTTCTTC.

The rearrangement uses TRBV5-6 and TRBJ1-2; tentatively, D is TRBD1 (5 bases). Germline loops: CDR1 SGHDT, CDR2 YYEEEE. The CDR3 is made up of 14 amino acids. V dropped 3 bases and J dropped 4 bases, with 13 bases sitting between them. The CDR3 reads CASSYSGTSYGYTF. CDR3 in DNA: TGTGCCAGCAGCTATTCCGGGACTTCCTATGGCTACACCTTC.

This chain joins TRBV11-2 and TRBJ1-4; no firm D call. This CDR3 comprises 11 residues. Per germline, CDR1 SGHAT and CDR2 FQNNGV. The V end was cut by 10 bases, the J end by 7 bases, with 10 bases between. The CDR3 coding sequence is TGTGCCACCGCCACGGGTGAAAAACTGTTTTTT. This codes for CATATGEKLFF.

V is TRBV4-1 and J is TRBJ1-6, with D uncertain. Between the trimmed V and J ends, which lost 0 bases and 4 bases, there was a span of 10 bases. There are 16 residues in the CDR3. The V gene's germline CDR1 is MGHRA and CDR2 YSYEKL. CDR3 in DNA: TGCGCCAGCAGCCAAGAAGGAACGGGATATAATTCACCCCTCCACTTT. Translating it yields CASSQEGTGYNSPLHF.